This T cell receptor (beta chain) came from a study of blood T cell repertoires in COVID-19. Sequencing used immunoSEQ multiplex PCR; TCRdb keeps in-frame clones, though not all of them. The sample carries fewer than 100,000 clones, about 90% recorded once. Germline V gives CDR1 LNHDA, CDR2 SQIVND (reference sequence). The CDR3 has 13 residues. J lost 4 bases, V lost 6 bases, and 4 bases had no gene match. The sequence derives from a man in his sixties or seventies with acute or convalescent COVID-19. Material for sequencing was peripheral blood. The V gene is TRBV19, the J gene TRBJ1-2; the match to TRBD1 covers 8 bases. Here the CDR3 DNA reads TGTGCCAGTAGACCGGGACAGGCCTATGGCTACACCTTC. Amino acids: CASRPGQAYGYTF. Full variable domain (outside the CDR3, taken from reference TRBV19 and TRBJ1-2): DGGITQSPKYLFRKEGQNVTLSCEQNLNHDAMYWYRQDPGQGLRLIYYSQIVNDFQKGDIAEGYSVSREKKESFPLTVTSAQKNPTAFYLCASRPGQAYGYTFGSGTRLTVV.